This T cell receptor (beta chain) was retrieved from a study of T cell responses to AZD1222 COVID-19 vaccine. TCRdb's table, derived via immunoSEQ multiplex PCR, lists solely in-frame clones and lacks some. There are some 130,000 clones in the sample; about 90% occur only once, and more than 5.5% lies in the top ten. The V end was cut by 0 bases, the J end by 5 bases, with 23 bases between. CDR1 and CDR2 (germline): SGHNT, YENEEA. The CDR3 length is 19 residues. The origin of this receptor is an adult in good health. Source: peripheral blood, taken on day 0 of AZD1222 vaccination. The chain joins TRBV11-3 to TRBJ2-1; the D gene is possibly TRBD2 (6 bases). The CDR3 sequence is CASSLDSFVLRRGNNEQFF. The CDR3 region has the DNA TGTGCCAGCAGCTTAGACTCTTTCGTTTTGCGGAGGGGCAACAATGAGCAGTTCTTC.